This T cell receptor beta chain was identified in a study of Tregs in tolerant kidney transplant recipients. On this clone: Its antigen is not known. From the germline J gene comes the end of the CDR3, since the read stops 3 residues before it.

The nonmyeloablative bone marrow transplants came from related graft donors, with transient mixed chimerism. CD4+CD25+CD127- Tregs, CD4+CD25- non-Tregs, CD4 and CD8 cells were sorted. CDR1 is SGDLS and CDR2 is YYNGEE in the germline V gene. The CDR3 has 16 amino acids. Trimming stripped 0 bases from V and 0 bases from J, with 9 bases between. The table came from immunoSEQ multiplex PCR; TCRdb's copy has only in-frame clones and leaves some out. This sample's table reports around 30,000 clones. Study observations and caveats: Nucleotide sequences could not be compared across some patients' samples due to primer changes. The small number of patients limits these findings pending further validation. Biological reproducibility was not directly addressed, but technical replication error appeared minimal.

The clonotype was recovered from a human patient who received a combined kidney and bone marrow transplant. Some T cells may be transferred from the graft donor. The source material was CD4+ T cells from blood (PBMCs), sampled 24 months after the transplant. V is TRBV9 and J is TRBJ1-4; tentative D call: TRBD1 (6 bases). The CDR3 DNA, read in part, is TGTGCCAGCAGCGTAGGCAGGACAGCAACTAATGAAAAA. It yields the protein CASSVGRTATNEK. The CDR3 in its entirety is CASSVGRTATNEKLFF.